These 11 T cell receptor beta chains were all obtained from the same sample, sequenced in a study of T cell responses to AZD1222 COVID-19 vaccine. This table comes from immunoSEQ multiplex PCR, and its TCRdb copy is limited to in-frame clones, with some not included. The table includes about 120,000 clones, roughly 84% detected once. Specimen: peripheral blood, collected on day 0 of AZD1222 vaccination. These receptors all come from an adult in good health.

This clone was found once. The V and J genes are TRBV9 and TRBJ2-2; unclear D gene. Per the germline V gene, CDR1 is SGDLS and CDR2 is YYNGEE. The CDR3 runs to 11 residues. V was cut by 2 bases and J by 7 bases, with 3 bases left in between. CDR3 sequence: CASSVGGELFF. The CDR3 coding sequence is TGTGCCAGCAGCGTCGGCGGGGAGCTGTTTTTT.

This sequence joins TRBV19 and TRBJ2-1; 12 bases fit TRBD2. From germline, CDR1 is LNHDA and CDR2 SQIVND (reference sequence). The J segment lost 1 base and the V segment lost 6 bases, leaving 16 bases of the junction unmatched. The CDR3 is 20 residues long. CDR3 loop: CASRNNLGTSGPQSYNEQFF. The CDR3 bases are TGTGCCAGTAGGAACAACCTTGGGACTAGCGGGCCACAATCCTACAATGAGCAGTTCTTC.

The rearrangement uses TRBV19 and TRBJ2-1; D is undetermined. Per the germline V gene, CDR1 is LNHDA and CDR2 is SQIVND (reference sequence). This CDR3 spans 13 amino acids. V was clipped by 7 bases and J by 3 bases, with 10 bases between them. The CDR3 DNA reads as TGTGCCAGTACGCGGTCTCGCTACAATGAGCAGTTCTTC. Translated: CASTRSRYNEQFF. The whole variable domain, filled in from reference TRBV19 and TRBJ2-1, reads DGGITQSPKYLFRKEGQNVTLSCEQNLNHDAMYWYRQDPGQGLRLIYYSQIVNDFQKGDIAEGYSVSREKKESFPLTVTSAQKNPTAFYLCASTRSRYNEQFFGPGTRLTVL.

The V and J genes are TRBV10-3 and TRBJ2-7; weak D call: TRBD1 (5 bases). Germline CDR1 and CDR2: ENHRY and SYGVKD. The CDR3 loop spans 15 amino acids. V was pared by 0 bases and J by 3 bases, with 12 bases between. The CDR3 spells CAISESPGILYEQYF. The CDR3 bases are TGTGCCATCAGTGAGTCGCCAGGGATCCTCTACGAGCAGTACTTC.

This chain uses TRBV6-1 with TRBJ1-2; D is possibly TRBD1 (5 bases). The V end lost 1 base, the J end lost 8 bases, and 11 bases lay between the germline ends. The germline V gene has CDR1 MNHNS and CDR2 SASEGT. The CDR3 runs to 13 residues. Here the CDR3 DNA reads TGTGCCAGCAGTGAAGGGAGGGGTCGAGGCTACACCTTC. This codes for CASSEGRGRGYTF.

This clone occurred a few times. The CDR3: CASSLAAGLIHQPQHF. In nucleotides, the CDR3 is TGTGCCAGCAGTTTGGCGGCAGGGCTAATTCATCAGCCCCAGCATTTT. This sequence joins TRBV28 and TRBJ1-5; D is perhaps TRBD1 (5 bases). The germline V gene has CDR1 MDHEN and CDR2 SYDVKM. Trimming shortened V by 3 bases and J by 5 bases, and 17 bases separated the two germline ends. The CDR3 consists of 16 residues.

This rearrangement joins TRBV9 to TRBJ2-2; a weak D match, TRBD1 (7 bases). Looked up from germline, CDR1 is SGDLS and CDR2 is YYNGEE. This CDR3 contains 17 residues. Trimming cost V 0 bases and J 5 bases, with 17 bases left between them. This chain's CDR3 is CASSVGGRGVLTGELFF. For the CDR3, the DNA is TGTGCCAGCAGCGTAGGCGGCAGGGGGGTACTGACCGGGGAGCTGTTTTTT.

The V and J genes are TRBV19 and TRBJ1-5; D not resolved. This CDR3 has 14 amino acids. The germline V and J ends were trimmed by 5 bases and 0 bases, with 8 bases remaining between them. Germline V gene sequence: CDR1 LNHDA, CDR2 SQIVND (reference sequence). CDR3 protein: CASSLGFSNQPQHF. In DNA form, the CDR3 reads TGTGCCAGTAGTCTCGGGTTTAGCAATCAGCCCCAGCATTTT.

The V call is TRBV3-1 (or the pseudogene TRBV3-2), the J call TRBJ1-1; the D gene is possibly TRBD1 (5 bases). This CDR3 contains 13 residues. Germline V CDR1 and CDR2: LGHDT, YNNKEL (reference sequence). Trimming left V 4 bases short and J 0 bases short, with 6 bases between. CDR3 residues: CASSLGVNTEAFF. The CDR3 DNA sequence: TGTGCCAGCAGCCTAGGGGTGAACACTGAAGCTTTCTTT.

This CDR3 reads CASSTRQGANSGNTIYF. CDR3 DNA sequence: TGTGCCAGCAGCACACGTCAGGGGGCGAACTCTGGAAACACCATATATTTT. V gene TRBV7-2 combines with J gene TRBJ1-3, with TRBD1 matching over 8 bases. The CDR3 contains 17 residues. J gave up 0 bases and V 5 bases, and 9 bases lay outside the gene matches. Germline-derived CDR1 and CDR2 are SGHTA and FQGNSA.

CDR3 amino acids: CASSTGAENSPLHF. CDR3 DNA sequence: TGTGCCAGCAGTACAGGGGCGGAGAATTCACCCCTCCACTTT. The rearrangement links TRBV6-4 to TRBJ1-6, with 7 bases aligning to TRBD1. Trimming took 5 bases from V and 7 from J; bases not matched to a gene: 5. Germline V lookup: CDR1 MRHNA, CDR2 SNTAGT. The CDR3 is 14 residues long.